This T cell receptor beta chain was found in a study of human T cells and chemical hapten exposure. Regarding the study as a whole: Expanded TCRs created a significantly greater count of big CDR3 similarity clusters than controls did.

TCRdb re-called the RACE reads through MiXCR, storing one row per CDR3 protein. Of 300,000 to 450,000 distinct CDR3 sequences in the sample, 5% to 6.5% were seen once. This CDR3 has 13 residues. The germline gives CDR1 LGHDT, CDR2 YNNKEL (reference sequence). V lost 0 bases, J lost 8 bases, and 10 bases lay in between. This clonotype was counted a few times. The antigen is undetermined. Indicated time point: pre-sensitization, week 0. The treatment denotes: therapeutic diphenylcyclopropenone sensitization with weekly scalp DPC. This chain links TRBV3-1 with TRBJ1-2; no clear D gene. The starting material was whole blood, obtained in connection with sensitization to the hapten diphenylcyclopropenone (DPC). This clonotype was sampled from a woman between 45 and 65 years old with alopecia areata. Some clones in this sample may be carry-over from other donors' samples. The CDR3 is CASSQDLSRGYTF. DNA for the CDR3: TGTGCCAGCAGCCAAGATCTATCTCGGGGCTACACCTTC.